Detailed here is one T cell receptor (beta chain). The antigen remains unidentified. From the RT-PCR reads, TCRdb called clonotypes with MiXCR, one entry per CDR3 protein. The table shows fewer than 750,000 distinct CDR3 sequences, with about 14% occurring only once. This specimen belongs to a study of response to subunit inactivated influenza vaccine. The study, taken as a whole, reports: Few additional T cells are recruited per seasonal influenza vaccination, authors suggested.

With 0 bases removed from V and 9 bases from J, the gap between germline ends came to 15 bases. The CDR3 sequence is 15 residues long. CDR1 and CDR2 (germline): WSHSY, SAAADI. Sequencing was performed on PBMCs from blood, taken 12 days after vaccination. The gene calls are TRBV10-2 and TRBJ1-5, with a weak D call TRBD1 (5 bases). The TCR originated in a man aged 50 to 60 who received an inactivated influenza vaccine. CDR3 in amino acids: CASSESRGSLWPQHF. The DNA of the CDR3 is TGCGCCAGCAGTGAGTCAAGGGGTTCCCTATGGCCCCAGCATTTT.